The present TCR beta chain was sequenced within a study of T cell responses to AZD1222 COVID-19 vaccine. Using immunoSEQ multiplex PCR, the repertoire was profiled, and TCRdb retains in-frame clones only, with some absent. The sample carries 150,000 to 200,000 clones, more than 90% recorded once. Germline values: CDR1 MDHEN, CDR2 SYDVKM. After removal of 7 bases from V and 0 bases from J, the junction contained 11 bases not matched to a gene. CDR3 length: 16 residues. The rearrangement uses TRBV28 and TRBJ1-2; TRBD1 matches at 7 bases. The sequencing used peripheral blood, collected 28 days after the second dose of the MenACWY control vaccine. The source is an adult who received the MenACWY meningococcal vaccine as a control. The CDR3 region is CASTIGGQHSNYGYTF. Here the CDR3 DNA reads TGTGCCAGCACCATAGGGGGCCAACATTCTAACTATGGCTACACCTTC.